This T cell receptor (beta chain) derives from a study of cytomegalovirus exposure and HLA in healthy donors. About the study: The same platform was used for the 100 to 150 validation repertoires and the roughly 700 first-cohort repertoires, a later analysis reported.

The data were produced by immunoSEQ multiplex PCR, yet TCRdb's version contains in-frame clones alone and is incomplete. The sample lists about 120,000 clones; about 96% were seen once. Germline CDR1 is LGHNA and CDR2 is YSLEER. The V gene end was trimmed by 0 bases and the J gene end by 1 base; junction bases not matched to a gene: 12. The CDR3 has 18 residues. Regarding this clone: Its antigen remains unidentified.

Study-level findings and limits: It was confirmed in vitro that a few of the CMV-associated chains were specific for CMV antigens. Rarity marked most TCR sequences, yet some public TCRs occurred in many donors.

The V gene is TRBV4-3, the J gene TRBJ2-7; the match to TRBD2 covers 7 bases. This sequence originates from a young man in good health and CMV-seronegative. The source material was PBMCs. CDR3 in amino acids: CASSQEVIWEGRSYEQYF. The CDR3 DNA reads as TGCGCCAGCAGCCAAGAAGTCATTTGGGAGGGTCGATCCTACGAGCAGTACTTC.